This TCR beta chain was documented in a study of cytomegalovirus exposure and HLA in healthy donors. Remarks on this clone: Its antigen is as yet unknown.

Regarding donors, all were healthy bone marrow donors. General study findings and limits: In an earlier analysis, productive rearrangement rates for most beta V segments clustered near 87% or 30%.

Researchers ran the PCR with 60 Vbeta and 13 Jbeta primers. Clones were sequenced by immunoSEQ multiplex PCR, and TCRdb holds only the in-frame ones, with some missing. The sample holds some 130,000 clones, roughly 82% seen once. The TCR sequence derives from a male donor in good health and CMV-seropositive. Material: PBMCs.

The CDR3 DNA sequence: TGCGCCAGCAGCTTGGGGCCAGCGGGAGAGGAAAAGACCCAGTACTTC. Amino acids: CASSLGPAGEEKTQYF. This rearrangement joins TRBV5-1 to TRBJ2-5, with 8 bases lining up with TRBD2. V lost 0 bases, J lost 6 bases, and 10 bases stayed unmatched. Germline V gives CDR1 SGHRS, CDR2 YFSETQ. This CDR3 contains 16 residues.